The present TCR beta chain was sequenced within a study of blood T cell repertoires in COVID-19. Using immunoSEQ multiplex PCR, the repertoire was profiled, and TCRdb retains in-frame clones only, with some absent. The repertoire holds 88,000 or so clones, with less than 85% as singletons. The V gene end was trimmed by 1 base and the J gene end by 2 bases; junction bases not matched to a gene: 7. There are 17 residues in the CDR3. In germline, CDR1 is MNHNS, CDR2 SASEGT. Remarks on this clone: Other DNA sequences in the sample encode the same CDR3.

The origin of this receptor is a human donor in a cohort sampled during active COVID-19. This sequence joins TRBV6-1 and TRBJ2-7; 11 bases are shared with TRBD2. Sequenced sample: peripheral blood. DNA for the CDR3: TGTGCCAGCAGTGAAGACCCGGGACTAGCGGTACCCTACGAGCAGTACTTC. Amino acids: CASSEDPGLAVPYEQYF.